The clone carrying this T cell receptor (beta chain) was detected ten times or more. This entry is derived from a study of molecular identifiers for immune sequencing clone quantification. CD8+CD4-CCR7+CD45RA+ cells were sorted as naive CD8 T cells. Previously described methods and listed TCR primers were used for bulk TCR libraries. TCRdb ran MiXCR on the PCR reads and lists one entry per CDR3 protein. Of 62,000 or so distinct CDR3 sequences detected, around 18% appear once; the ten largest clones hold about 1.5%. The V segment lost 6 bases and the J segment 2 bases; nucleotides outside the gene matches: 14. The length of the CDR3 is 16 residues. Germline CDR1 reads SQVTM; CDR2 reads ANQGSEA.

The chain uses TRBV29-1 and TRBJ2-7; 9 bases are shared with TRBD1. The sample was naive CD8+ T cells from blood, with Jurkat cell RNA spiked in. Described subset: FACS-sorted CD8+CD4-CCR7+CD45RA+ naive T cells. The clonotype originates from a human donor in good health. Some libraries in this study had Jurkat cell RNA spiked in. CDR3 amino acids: CSVDFEAGQGAYEQYF. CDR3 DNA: TGCAGCGTGGACTTTGAAGCGGGACAGGGAGCCTACGAGCAGTACTTC.